This T cell receptor (beta chain) is from a study of spatial heterogeneity in lung cancer. Study-wide context: Compared with alpha-chain sequences, beta-chain sequences were consistently detected in greater numbers.

Each TCR cDNA molecule bore a unique molecular identifier. MiXCR, applied by TCRdb to the 5' RACE reads, yields one record per CDR3 protein. The sample lists nearly 50,000 distinct CDR3 sequences; 7.6% were seen once. General study results and limits: At tumor resection, ubiquitous expanded TCRs were detected in blood more often than later.

Time point indicated: sample taken at primary tumor resection. In each case, whole RNA from tumor, nontumor lung or frozen PBMC was sequenced unsorted. Samples came from 72 TRACERx patients with untreated early-stage lung cancer. The germline V gene has CDR1 GTSNPN and CDR2 SVGIG (reference sequence). The CDR3 totals 13 residues. Between the trimmed V and J ends, which lost 3 bases and 0 bases, there was a span of 7 bases. This clonotype was observed at least ten times. Its antigen is not identified. The sequencing used PBMCs, collected at surgery. The chain is built from TRBV30 and TRBJ2-3, with a tentative D call TRBD2 (6 bases). The TCR originated in a female donor with early-stage non-small cell lung cancer. The CDR3 DNA follows: TGTGCCTGGAGGCGGGGTAGCACAGATACGCAGTATTTT. This gives the protein CAWRRGSTDTQYF.